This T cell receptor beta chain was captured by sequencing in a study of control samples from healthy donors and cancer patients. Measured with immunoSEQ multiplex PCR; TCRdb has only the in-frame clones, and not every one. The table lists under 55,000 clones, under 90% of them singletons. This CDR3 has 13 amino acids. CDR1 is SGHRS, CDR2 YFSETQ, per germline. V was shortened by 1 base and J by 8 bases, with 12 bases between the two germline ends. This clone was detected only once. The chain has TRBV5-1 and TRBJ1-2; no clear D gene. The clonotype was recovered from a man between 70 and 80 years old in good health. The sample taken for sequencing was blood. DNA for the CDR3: TGCGCCAGCAGCTTGTTGGAGGCTGGGGGCTACACCTTC. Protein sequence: CASSLLEAGGYTF.